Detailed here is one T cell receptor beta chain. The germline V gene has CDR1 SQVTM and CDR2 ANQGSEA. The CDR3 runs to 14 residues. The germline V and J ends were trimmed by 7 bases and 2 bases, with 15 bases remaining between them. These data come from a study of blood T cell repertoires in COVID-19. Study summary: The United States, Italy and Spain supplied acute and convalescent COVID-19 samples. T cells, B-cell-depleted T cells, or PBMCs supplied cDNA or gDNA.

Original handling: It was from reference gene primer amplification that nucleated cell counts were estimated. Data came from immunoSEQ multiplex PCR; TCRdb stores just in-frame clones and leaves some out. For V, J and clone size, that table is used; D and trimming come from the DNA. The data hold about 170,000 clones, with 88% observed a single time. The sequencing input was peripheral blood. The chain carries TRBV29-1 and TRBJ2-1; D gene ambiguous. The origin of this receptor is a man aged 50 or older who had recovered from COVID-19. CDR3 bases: TGCAGCGGATTGAGGAGTTTAGCCTACAATGAGCAGTTCTTC. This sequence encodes CSGLRSLAYNEQFF.